These T cell receptor beta chains were read from a single sample in a study of blood T cell repertoires in COVID-19. Clones were sequenced by immunoSEQ multiplex PCR, and TCRdb holds only the in-frame ones, with some missing. The sample includes about 490,000 clones, 80% to 90% seen only once; the top ten take roughly 3.2%. The sequencing input was peripheral blood. These TCRs come from a human donor in a cohort sampled during active COVID-19. The CDR3 runs from the conserved cysteine through the conserved F or W. A D gene is named only where the DNA matches it firmly. The size field is filled for only some rows; it gives once, few, many or a size class.

v_call,clone_size,d_call,j_call,cdr3_aa,cdr3_nt
TRBV2,.,.,TRBJ2-1,CASQLRGRYNEQFF,TGTGCCAGCCAATTGAGAGGGCGCTACAATGAGCAGTTCTTC
TRBV5-1,.,TRBD2,TRBJ2-5,CASSMSGSGTQYF,TGCGCCAGCAGCATGAGCGGGAGCGGGACCCAGTACTTC
TRBV5-1,.,.,TRBJ1-1,CASKKGGPGTEAFF,TGCGCCAGCAAGAAGGGGGGGCCGGGCACTGAAGCTTTCTTT
TRBV6-5,few,TRBD2,TRBJ2-4,CASSSWGAGKNIQYF,TGTGCCAGCAGTTCCTGGGGAGCGGGGAAAAACATTCAGTACTTC
TRBV4-2,few,TRBD1,TRBJ1-1,CASSQGTGAPPNAEAFF,TGTGCCAGCAGCCAAGGGACAGGGGCCCCACCAAACGCTGAAGCTTTCTTT
TRBV7-2,.,.,TRBJ1-3,CASSPRRDSGNTIYF,TGTGCCAGCAGCCCCCGCAGGGACTCTGGAAACACCATATATTTT
TRBV5-1,.,TRBD2,TRBJ2-1,CASSLVSGGNEQFF,TGCGCCAGCAGCTTGGTTAGCGGGGGTAATGAGCAGTTCTTC
TRBV18,.,TRBD2,TRBJ2-7,CASSPDLGLAEKDEQYF,TGTGCCAGCTCACCAGATCTAGGCCTAGCGGAAAAGGACGAGCAGTACTTC
TRBV19,.,TRBD1,TRBJ1-1,CASSLTGESTEAFF,TGTGCCAGTAGTCTCACAGGGGAGAGCACTGAAGCTTTCTTT
TRBV7-3,.,.,TRBJ2-3,CASSPGASGDTQYF,TGTGCCAGCAGCCCAGGGGCCTCGGGGGATACGCAGTATTTT
TRBV30,.,TRBD1,TRBJ1-2,CAWKGQGATYGYTF,TGTGCCTGGAAGGGCCAGGGGGCGACCTATGGCTACACCTTC
TRBV5-1,.,.,TRBJ2-5,CASSLSWRGETQYF,TGCGCCAGCAGCTTAAGCTGGAGGGGTGAGACCCAGTACTTC
TRBV27,.,.,TRBJ2-6,CASSSRSTGANVLTF,TGTGCCAGCAGTTCACGGTCCACTGGGGCCAACGTCCTGACTTTC
TRBV5-6,.,.,TRBJ2-7,CASSLEPMGGDEQYF,TGTGCCAGCAGCTTGGAACCCATGGGCGGGGACGAGCAGTACTTC
TRBV18,.,.,TRBJ2-5,CASSPTGVGQETQYF,TGTGCCAGCTCACCAACAGGAGTGGGTCAAGAGACCCAGTACTTC
TRBV3-1/TRBV3-2,.,.,TRBJ1-2,CASSRGQLGYGYTF,TGTGCCAGCAGCCGAGGACAGTTGGGCTATGGCTACACCTTC
TRBV6-5,.,TRBD1,TRBJ2-7,CASSYSMQGAYEQYF,TGTGCCAGCAGTTACTCGATGCAGGGGGCCTACGAGCAGTACTTC
TRBV18,.,.,TRBJ1-1,CASSPSIGMNTEAFF,TGTGCCAGCTCCCCTAGTATCGGCATGAACACTGAAGCTTTCTTT
TRBV11-3,.,TRBD1,TRBJ2-7,CASSKGVGTGVYEQYF,TGTGCCAGCAGCAAGGGGGTCGGGACAGGGGTATACGAGCAGTACTTC
TRBV5-1,.,.,TRBJ2-7,CASSLSPGTRDEQYF,TGCGCCAGCAGCTTGTCTCCGGGAACCCGGGACGAGCAGTACTTC
TRBV15,.,TRBD1,TRBJ1-3,CATSRATGVENTIYF,TGTGCCACCAGCAGGGCTACAGGGGTTGAAAACACCATATATTTT
TRBV5-6,.,TRBD2,TRBJ2-7,CASSLFGGRTAEQYF,TGTGCCAGCAGCTTATTCGGCGGGAGAACGGCCGAGCAGTACTTC
TRBV5-5,.,.,TRBJ1-5,CASSLYGGYSNQPQHF,TGTGCCAGCAGCTTGTATGGGGGGTATAGCAATCAGCCCCAGCATTTT
TRBV6-2/TRBV6-3,.,TRBD2,TRBJ2-1,CASSSRLAVSYNEQFF,TGTGCCAGCAGTTCAAGGCTAGCGGTCTCCTACAATGAGCAGTTCTTC
TRBV27,.,TRBD1,TRBJ1-2,CASSFNRDRGYGYTF,TGTGCCAGCAGTTTTAATAGGGACAGGGGATATGGCTACACCTTC
TRBV9,.,TRBD1,TRBJ2-1,CASSAGTGVGEQFF,TGTGCCAGCAGCGCCGGGACAGGGGTAGGTGAGCAGTTCTTC
TRBV29-1,.,.,TRBJ2-1,CSAGQGYEQFF,TGCAGCGCCGGTCAGGGTTATGAGCAGTTCTTC
TRBV7-9,.,.,TRBJ1-4,CASSLMQANEKLFF,TGTGCCAGCTCCTTAATGCAGGCTAATGAAAAACTGTTTTTT
TRBV10-3,.,.,TRBJ2-1,CAISESVSFNEQFF,TGTGCCATCAGTGAGTCAGTTAGCTTTAATGAGCAGTTCTTC
TRBV28,.,.,TRBJ1-2,CASSSWGVDF,TGTGCCAGCAGCTCCTGGGGGGTGGACTTC
TRBV6-5,.,.,TRBJ1-5,CAALTESLSNQPQHF,TGTGCCGCTCTGACGGAGTCCCTGAGCAATCAGCCCCAGCATTTT
TRBV19,.,TRBD1,TRBJ1-2,CASIQGAENYGYTF,TGTGCCAGTATCCAGGGGGCAGAAAACTATGGCTACACCTTC
TRBV11-2,few,.,TRBJ2-3,CASSLAGFRVSTDTQYF,TGTGCCAGCAGCTTAGCAGGTTTTCGAGTTAGCACAGATACGCAGTATTTT
TRBV7-8,.,TRBD2,TRBJ2-4,CASSAGGSKNIQYF,TGTGCCAGCAGCGCGGGGGGGAGCAAAAACATTCAGTACTTC
TRBV24-1,.,.,TRBJ2-7,CATSDSRMSRGTYEQYF,TGTGCCACCAGTGATTCCCGAATGAGCAGAGGCACCTACGAGCAGTACTTC
TRBV6-5,.,.,TRBJ2-2,CASSSSLAGELFF,TGTGCCAGCAGCTCGAGTCTGGCCGGGGAGCTGTTTTTT
TRBV28,.,TRBD1,TRBJ2-7,CASSLSGTGKNYEQYF,TGTGCCAGCAGTTTATCCGGGACAGGGAAAAACTACGAGCAGTACTTC
TRBV19,.,.,TRBJ1-1,CASSSRLEAFF,TGTGCCAGTAGTTCGAGACTTGAAGCTTTCTTT
TRBV29-1,few,TRBD1,TRBJ2-7,CSVRGDRGEHSSYEQYF,TGCAGCGTTAGGGGGGACAGGGGAGAGCATAGCTCCTACGAGCAGTACTTC
TRBV4-2,.,.,TRBJ1-1,CASSQDGGPNTEAFF,TGTGCCAGCAGCCAAGATGGGGGCCCGAACACTGAAGCTTTCTTT
TRBV28,.,TRBD1,TRBJ1-2,CASGTGHYGYTF,TGTGCCAGTGGGACAGGGCACTATGGCTACACCTTC
TRBV29-1,.,.,TRBJ1-3,CSVEEGRGNTIYF,TGCAGCGTTGAGGAGGGTAGGGGAAACACCATATATTTT
TRBV2,.,TRBD1,TRBJ1-2,CASSESGTVYGYTF,TGTGCCAGCAGTGAAAGTGGGACAGTCTATGGCTACACCTTC
TRBV5-4,.,TRBD2,TRBJ2-5,CASSSPAGVRETQYF,TGTGCCAGCAGCTCGCCAGCGGGAGTGCGAGAGACCCAGTACTTC
TRBV30,.,TRBD2,TRBJ2-3,CAWSVTSGSTDTQYF,TGTGCCTGGAGTGTTACTAGCGGGAGCACAGATACGCAGTATTTT
TRBV11-3,once,TRBD1,TRBJ1-1,CASSFQLCGTGVFTEAFF,TGTGCCAGCAGCTTTCAACTGTGCGGGACAGGGGTTTTCACTGAAGCTTTCTTT
TRBV27,.,.,TRBJ1-2,CASARGGVVYGYTF,TGTGCCAGCGCCCGAGGGGGGGTCGTCTATGGCTACACCTTC
TRBV6-2/TRBV6-3,.,.,TRBJ1-2,CASSSPLTDRANYGYTF,TGTGCCAGCAGTTCCCCTCTCACGGACAGAGCTAACTATGGCTACACCTTC
TRBV4-2,.,.,TRBJ1-2,CASSQDPRQTNSYGYTF,TGTGCCAGCAGCCAAGATCCACGACAGACGAATTCGTATGGCTACACCTTC
TRBV19,.,.,TRBJ2-7,CASSIGLGLATYEQYF,TGTGCCAGTAGTATAGGTCTAGGTCTAGCGACTTACGAGCAGTACTTC
TRBV27,few,TRBD1,TRBJ1-2,CASSRSTGFGSGGYTF,TGTGCCAGCAGTCGGTCGACAGGGTTTGGGTCGGGTGGCTACACCTTC
TRBV6-2/TRBV6-3,.,TRBD2,TRBJ2-2,CASNYGRPTNTGELFF,TGTGCCAGCAATTACGGGAGGCCGACGAACACCGGGGAGCTGTTTTTT
TRBV28,.,.,TRBJ2-7,CASSSKLYEQYF,TGTGCCAGCAGCTCCAAGCTCTACGAGCAGTACTTC
TRBV28,.,TRBD1,TRBJ2-7,CASSSARQGMYEQYF,TGTGCCAGCAGTTCGGCGAGACAGGGTATGTACGAGCAGTACTTC
TRBV7-8,.,TRBD1,TRBJ1-1,CASSRDRGMNTEAFF,TGTGCCAGCAGCCGGGACAGGGGTATGAACACTGAAGCTTTCTTT
TRBV3-1/TRBV3-2,.,.,TRBJ2-7,CATSRTDNEQYF,TGTGCCACCAGCAGGACAGATAACGAGCAGTACTTC
TRBV29-1,.,TRBD1,TRBJ1-2,CSVGFRDRSGYTF,TGCAGCGTTGGATTTAGGGACAGGAGTGGCTACACCTTC
TRBV6-6,.,.,TRBJ1-3,CASSFAGGNTIYF,TGTGCCAGCAGTTTCGCAGGCGGAAACACCATATATTTT
TRBV2,.,.,TRBJ1-4,CASSERQNEKLFF,TGTGCCAGCAGTGAAAGACAGAATGAAAAACTGTTTTTT
TRBV12-5,.,.,TRBJ2-1,CASGSEGYNEQFF,TGTGCTAGTGGTTCGGAGGGCTACAATGAGCAGTTCTTC